These 6 T cell receptor beta chains were all obtained from the same sample, sequenced in a study of Graves' ophthalmopathy and Graves' hyperthyroidism. The authors amplified TCR beta CDR3 regions, and they did so from RNA transcripts for repertoire sequencing. First-round RT-PCR relied on HTBI primers, and a second-round multiplex PCR came next. MiXCR, applied by TCRdb to the multiplex PCR reads, yields one record per CDR3 protein. The sample consists of hundreds of thousands of distinct CDR3 sequences, over 20% of them appearing once. Sequencing input: peripheral blood. These receptors were obtained from a woman aged 18 to 35 with stable Graves' hyperthyroidism. Some clones in this sample may be carry-over from other donors' samples.

This clonotype was seen ten or more times. The rearrangement joins TRBV7-9 to TRBJ1-1, with D perhaps matching TRBD1 (5 bases). V lost 6 bases to trimming and J lost 4 bases, with 15 bases between them. This CDR3 comprises 14 residues. CDR1 is SEHNR, CDR2 FQNEAQ, per germline (reference sequence). Here the CDR3 DNA reads TGTGCCAGCAGACGTACAGGAGACGGCACTGAAGCTTTCTTT. Translation gives CASRRTGDGTEAFF.

Regarding this clonotype: Given a much more abundant clone one base away, this may be a read error. The CDR3 ends on some other residue instead of the conserved phenylalanine or tryptophan, so this is likely a read error. The chain recombines TRBV12-3 or TRBV12-4 with TRBJ1-5; D possibly corresponds to TRBD1 (6 bases). The germline V and J ends were trimmed by 3 bases and 7 bases, with 10 bases remaining between them. The length of the CDR3 is 13 residues. CDR3 nucleotides: TGTGCCAGCAGTTTGTCGGGGGCGCAGCCCCAGCATGTT. Translated: CASSLSGAQPQHV.

This clonotype occurred many times. The chain has TRBV15 and TRBJ2-5; D remains unclear. CDR3 length equals 14 residues. Trimming removed 1 base at V and 7 bases at J, with 13 bases between. Germline V gene data show CDR1 as LNHNV and CDR2 as YYDKDF (reference sequence). The CDR3 protein is CATSRALDPPTQYF. CDR3 DNA sequence: TGTGCCACCAGCAGAGCTCTGGACCCTCCGACCCAGTACTTC.

As for this clonotype: This may be a read error, as it is one base from a much larger clone. The rearrangement uses TRBV6-1 and TRBJ2-2; D call uncertain. V lost 6 bases to trimming and J lost 3 bases, with 8 bases between them. The CDR3 covers 13 residues. Germline CDR1 is MNHNS and CDR2 is SASEGT. The CDR3 loop reads CASRGRYTGELFF. The CDR3 DNA reads as TGTGCCAGCAGGGGCCGATACACCGGGGAGCTGTTTTTT.

This clonotype was seen many times. Given a much more abundant clone one base away, this may be a read error. Likely a read error: the CDR3 ends without its conserved phenylalanine or tryptophan. The chain couples TRBV12-3 or TRBV12-4 to TRBJ1-1; a weak D match, TRBD1 (5 bases). This CDR3 spans 13 amino acids. V was trimmed by 2 bases and J by 5 bases, leaving 9 bases between them. CDR3 in DNA: TGTGCCAGCAGTTTAAATTGGGGGACTGAAGCTTTCTTG. It translates to CASSLNWGTEAFL.

This clonotype was recorded at least ten times. The V call is TRBV4-1, the J call TRBJ2-7; D not certain. Trimming took off 2 bases at V and 4 bases at J, with 6 bases between the two ends. Germline V gene sequence: CDR1 MGHRA, CDR2 YSYEKL. The CDR3 spans 12 residues. The CDR3 nucleotides are TGCGCCAGCAGCCAAAGTGGATACGAGCAGTACTTC. Protein sequence: CASSQSGYEQYF.